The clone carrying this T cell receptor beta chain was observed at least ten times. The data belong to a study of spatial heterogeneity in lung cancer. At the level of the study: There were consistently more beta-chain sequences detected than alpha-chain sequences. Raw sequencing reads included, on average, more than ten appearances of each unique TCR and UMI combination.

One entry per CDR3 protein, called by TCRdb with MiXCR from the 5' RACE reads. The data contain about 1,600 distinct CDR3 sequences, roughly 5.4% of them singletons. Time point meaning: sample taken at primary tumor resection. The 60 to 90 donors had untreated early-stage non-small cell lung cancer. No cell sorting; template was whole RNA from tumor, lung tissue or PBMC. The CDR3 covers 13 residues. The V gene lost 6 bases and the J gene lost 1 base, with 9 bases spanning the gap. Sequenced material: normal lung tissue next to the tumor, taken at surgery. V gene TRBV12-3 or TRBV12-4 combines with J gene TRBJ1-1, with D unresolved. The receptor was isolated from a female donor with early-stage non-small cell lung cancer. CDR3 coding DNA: TGTGCCAGCAGCAAAATTGAGAACACTGAAGCTTTCTTT. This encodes CASSKIENTEAFF.